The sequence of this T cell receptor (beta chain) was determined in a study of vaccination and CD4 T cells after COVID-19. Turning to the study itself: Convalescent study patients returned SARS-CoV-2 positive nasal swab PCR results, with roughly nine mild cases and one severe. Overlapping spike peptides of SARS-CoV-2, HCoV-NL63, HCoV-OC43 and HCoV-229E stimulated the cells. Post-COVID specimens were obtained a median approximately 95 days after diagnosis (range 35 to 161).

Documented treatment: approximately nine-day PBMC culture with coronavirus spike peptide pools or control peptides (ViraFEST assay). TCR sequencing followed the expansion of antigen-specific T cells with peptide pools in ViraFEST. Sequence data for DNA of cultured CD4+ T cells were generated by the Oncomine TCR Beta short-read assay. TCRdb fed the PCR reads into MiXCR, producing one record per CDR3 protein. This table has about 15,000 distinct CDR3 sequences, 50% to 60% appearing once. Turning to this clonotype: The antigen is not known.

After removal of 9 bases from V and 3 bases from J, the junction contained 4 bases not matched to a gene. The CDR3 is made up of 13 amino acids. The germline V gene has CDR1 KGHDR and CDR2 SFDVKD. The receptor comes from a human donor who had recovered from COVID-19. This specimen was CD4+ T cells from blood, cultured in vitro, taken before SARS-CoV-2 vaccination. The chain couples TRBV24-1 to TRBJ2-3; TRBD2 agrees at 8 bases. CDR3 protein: CATGVAGTDTQYF. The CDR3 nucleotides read TGTGCCACCGGGGTAGCGGGGACAGATACGCAGTATTTT.